These T cell receptor beta chains were read from a single sample in a study of shared clonotypes between healthy human individuals. Data came from immunoSEQ multiplex PCR; TCRdb stores just in-frame clones and leaves some out. Of around 580,000 clones listed, about 98% are singletons. Specimen: naive CD8+ T cells sorted from blood. The origin of the receptors is a man aged 25 to 40 in good health. Each CDR3 is given with its conserved first and last residue. D genes are given only for firm matches. The size of a clone is reported for some rows only, either as once, few or many, or as a class for expanded clones.

v_gene	abundance	j_gene	d_gene	CDR3nt	CDR3aa
TRBV11-2	once	TRBJ1-1	-	TGTGCCAGCGGGGCGGGTGGCCCTGAAAACACTGAAGCTTTCTTT	CASGAGGPENTEAFF
TRBV10-2	-	TRBJ2-3	TRBD2	TGCGCCAGCCAGAGGCCAGCGGGAGTTCCAGATACGCAGTATTTT	CASQRPAGVPDTQYF
TRBV7-9	-	TRBJ2-7	TRBD1	TGTGCCAGCAGCCCCCGGGACAGGGGGATCGAGCAGTACTTC	CASSPRDRGIEQYF
TRBV27	-	TRBJ2-1	TRBD2	TGTGCCAGCAGTTTATTGCTCACGGGAGGGGGGAATGAGCAGTTCTTC	CASSLLLTGGGNEQFF
TRBV15	-	TRBJ2-7	-	TGTGCCACCAGCAGTGGGACATCCTACGAGCAGTACTTC	CATSSGTSYEQYF
TRBV7-8	-	TRBJ2-3	TRBD2	TGTGCCAGCAGCGCCGGACTAGCGGGAGGTAAAGATACGCAGTATTTT	CASSAGLAGGKDTQYF
TRBV29-1	-	TRBJ2-3	-	TGCAGCGTTGATTTTCCGAGCACAGATACGCAGTATTTT	CSVDFPSTDTQYF
TRBV5-1	once	TRBJ2-1	-	TGCGCCAGCAGTTCGTCGGGGACAACGAGCTCCTACAATGAGCAGTTCTTC	CASSSSGTTSSYNEQFF
TRBV30	-	TRBJ2-7	-	TGTGCCTGGAGTGTACTCGGGGGCAGCGAGCAGTACTTC	CAWSVLGGSEQYF
TRBV5-4	-	TRBJ2-1	-	TGTGCCAGCAGGGAAAGACTAGAAAATGAGCAGTTCTTC	CASRERLENEQFF
TRBV19	-	TRBJ2-1	TRBD2	TGTGCCAGTAGTATCCCTCCCGGGGGGAATGAGCAGTTCTTC	CASSIPPGGNEQFF
TRBV29-1	-	TRBJ1-2	-	TGCAGCGTGGCCCCAATAGACTATGGCTACACCTTC	CSVAPIDYGYTF
TRBV5-1	-	TRBJ2-7	-	TGCGCCAGCAGCTTGGCACGTCAAGCATTTCAAGACGAGCAGTACTTC	CASSLARQAFQDEQYF
TRBV28	-	TRBJ2-3	TRBD2	TGTGCCTGTCGGACTAGCGGGAGCACAGATACGCAGTATTTT	CACRTSGSTDTQYF
TRBV6-6	-	TRBJ1-1	-	TGTGCCAGCAGATCTTCGGACACTATGAACACTGAAGCTTTCTTT	CASRSSDTMNTEAFF
TRBV7-9	-	TRBJ2-1	TRBD2	TGTGCCAGCAGCCCCCCCGGGACTAACTACAATGAGCAGTTCTTC	CASSPPGTNYNEQFF
TRBV5-1	-	TRBJ2-1	-	TGCGCCAGCAGCTTGTACCTGATGGGGGATGGTAATGAGCAGTTCTTC	CASSLYLMGDGNEQFF
TRBV6-5	-	TRBJ2-5	TRBD2	TGTGCCAGCAGCCCTATAAGACTAGCGCTGGAGACCCAGTACTTC	CASSPIRLALETQYF
TRBV6-5	-	TRBJ2-2	-	TGTGCCAGCACCCTCGCAGGGCTTACCGGCGGGGAGCTGTTTTTT	CASTLAGLTGGELFF
TRBV12-5	-	TRBJ2-1	-	TGTGCTAGTGGGACATACAGCTCCTACAATGAGCAGTTCTTC	CASGTYSSYNEQFF
TRBV5-5	-	TRBJ1-2	-	TGTGCCAGCAGCGGTCAAACCGCTAACTATGGCTACACCTTC	CASSGQTANYGYTF
TRBV27	-	TRBJ2-7	TRBD1	TGTGCCAGCAGTCCTGGACAGGTTTTGAACGAGCAGTACTTC	CASSPGQVLNEQYF
TRBV6-5	-	TRBJ1-2	-	TGTGCCAGCGCCAGGGGCTGGGATGGCTACACCTTC	CASARGWDGYTF
TRBV7-2	-	TRBJ2-6	TRBD2	TGTGCCAGCAGCTTAGTAGATCGGGGGGAATCTGGGGCCAACGTCCTGACTTTC	CASSLVDRGESGANVLTF
TRBV18	-	TRBJ2-7	-	TGTGCCAGCTCACCAGGTTCGACTATATCCTACGAGCAGTACTTC	CASSPGSTISYEQYF
TRBV5-1	-	TRBJ1-2	TRBD1	TGCGCCAGCGGGACAGGGGCTAACTATGGCTACACCTTC	CASGTGANYGYTF
TRBV29-1	-	TRBJ2-7	TRBD1	TGCAGCGTTGATTCAGGGGGCTTCGAGCAGTACTTC	CSVDSGGFEQYF
TRBV6-1	-	TRBJ2-7	-	TGTGCCAGCCCGACCTACGAGCAGTACTTC	CASPTYEQYF
TRBV2	-	TRBJ2-7	-	TGTGCCAGCAGGCCAGGGTATCACGAGCAGTACTTC	CASRPGYHEQYF
TRBV19	-	TRBJ2-1	-	TGTGCCAGTAGTATACAAGGACTTTCCTACAATGAGCAGTTCTTC	CASSIQGLSYNEQFF
TRBV10-2	-	TRBJ1-1	-	TGCGCCAGCAGTGTAGGGATTGAGACTGAAGCTTTCTTT	CASSVGIETEAFF
TRBV7-9	-	TRBJ1-1	-	TGTGCCAGCAGCCCGCGGGGCAGGGCCACTGAAGCTTTCTTT	CASSPRGRATEAFF
TRBV5-5	-	TRBJ2-7	TRBD1	TGTGCCAGCAGCGTCCGGGACAGGTACCACGAGCAGTACTTC	CASSVRDRYHEQYF
TRBV6-1	-	TRBJ2-7	-	TGTGCCAGCAGTTTAGTTGTTTACGAGCAGTACTTC	CASSLVVYEQYF
TRBV4-1	-	TRBJ2-7	-	TGCGCCAGCAGCCAAGAGCAGGGCTCCTACGAGCAGTACTTC	CASSQEQGSYEQYF
TRBV7-9	-	TRBJ2-7	-	TGTGCCAGCAGCAAAGGCTACTACGAGCAGTACTTC	CASSKGYYEQYF
TRBV7-9	-	TRBJ2-7	TRBD2	TGTGCCAGCAGCCCGAGACTAGCGGAGCAAACCTACGAGCAGTACTTC	CASSPRLAEQTYEQYF
TRBV4-3	-	TRBJ2-7	-	TGCGCCAGCAGCCAAGACAGGGTTGGCACCTACGAGCAGTACTTC	CASSQDRVGTYEQYF
TRBV7-6	-	TRBJ2-7	-	TGTGCCAGCAGCTTACAGGGGTCGGCCTACGAGCAGTACTTC	CASSLQGSAYEQYF
TRBV6-5	-	TRBJ2-7	TRBD1	TGTGCCAGCAGTTACGGACAGGGGGCAGTGGGGCAGTACTTC	CASSYGQGAVGQYF
TRBV7-9	-	TRBJ2-3	-	TGTGCCAGCTCGCCGCCGGTTTTTGATACGCAGTATTTT	CASSPPVFDTQYF
TRBV27	-	TRBJ1-4	-	TGTGCCAGCAGTCTACAGGGCTTAGAGAAAAAACTGTTTTTT	CASSLQGLEKKLFF
TRBV11-2	-	TRBJ2-3	TRBD2	TGTGCCAGCAGTTCTGGACTAGCGGGAGTGTATACGCAGTATTTT	CASSSGLAGVYTQYF
TRBV6-6	-	TRBJ2-1	TRBD2	TGTGCCAGCAGCGGGAGGGTCGATCGTGAGCAGTTCTTC	CASSGRVDREQFF
TRBV13	-	TRBJ1-4	TRBD1	TGTGCCAGCAGCTCACCCCGGGACAGGGAACCCAATGAAAAACTGTTTTTT	CASSSPRDREPNEKLFF
TRBV7-9	-	TRBJ1-5	TRBD1	TGTGCCAGCAGCTTATCGACAGGGGATCAGCCCCAGCATTTT	CASSLSTGDQPQHF
TRBV28	-	TRBJ2-2	TRBD2	TGTGCCAGCAGCCTCACCGGGACTAGCGGGGGCACCGGGGAGCTGTTTTTT	CASSLTGTSGGTGELFF
TRBV28	-	TRBJ2-5	TRBD1	TGTGCCAGCAGTCCTGGGACAGGGGGAAAAACCAACCGCCAAGAGACCCAGTACTTC	CASSPGTGGKTNRQETQYF
TRBV28	-	TRBJ1-3	TRBD1	TGTGCCAGCAGTTTGGGCAGGGGGCTTAGAAACACCATATATTTT	CASSLGRGLRNTIYF
TRBV29-1	-	TRBJ2-5	TRBD1	TGCAGCGTTGATGGGACAGGGGTTTGGGAGACCCAGTACTTC	CSVDGTGVWETQYF
TRBV5-8	-	TRBJ2-7	TRBD2	TGTGCCAGCAGCCCGGGACTAGCGGGTGGCTTGGAGCAGTACTTC	CASSPGLAGGLEQYF
TRBV29-1	-	TRBJ1-2	-	TGCAGCGTAGGACGTCTGTCCACCAACTATGGCTACACCTTC	CSVGRLSTNYGYTF
TRBV15	-	TRBJ2-2	-	TGTGCCACCAGCGGAATACAGGGCTCCGGGGAGCTGTTTTTT	CATSGIQGSGELFF
TRBV6-1	-	TRBJ2-1	TRBD2	TGTGCCAGCAGTGAAGGACTAGCGGAGACATTTTACAATGAGCAGTTCTTC	CASSEGLAETFYNEQFF
TRBV7-6	-	TRBJ2-1	TRBD1	TGTGCCAGCAGCCTTCCAGGGGGCTCGGGAACCTACAATGAGCAGTTCTTC	CASSLPGGSGTYNEQFF
TRBV5-8	-	TRBJ2-7	TRBD1	TGTGCCAGCAGGCGGACAGGCTTTTACGAGCAGTACTTC	CASRRTGFYEQYF
TRBV7-9	-	TRBJ1-2	TRBD1	TGTGCCAGCAGCCCTACCGGGACAGGGGAGGGCTACACCTTC	CASSPTGTGEGYTF